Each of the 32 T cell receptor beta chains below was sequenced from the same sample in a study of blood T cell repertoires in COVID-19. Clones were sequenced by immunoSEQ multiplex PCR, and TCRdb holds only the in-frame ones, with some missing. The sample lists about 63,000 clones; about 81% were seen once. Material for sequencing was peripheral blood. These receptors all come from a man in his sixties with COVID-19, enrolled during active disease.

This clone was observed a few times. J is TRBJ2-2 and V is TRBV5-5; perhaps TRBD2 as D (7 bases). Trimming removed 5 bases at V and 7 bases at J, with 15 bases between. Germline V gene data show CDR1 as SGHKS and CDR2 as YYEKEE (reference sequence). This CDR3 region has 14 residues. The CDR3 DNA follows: TGTGCCAGCAGAGGGGGAGGGTTAGACGGGGAGCTGTTTTTT. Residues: CASRGGGLDGELFF.

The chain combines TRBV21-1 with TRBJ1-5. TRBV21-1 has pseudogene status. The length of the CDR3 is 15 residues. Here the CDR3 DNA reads TGTGCCAGCAGCAAAGCGCGGGTCCCGAATCAGCCCCAGCATTTT. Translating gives CASSKARVPNQPQHF.

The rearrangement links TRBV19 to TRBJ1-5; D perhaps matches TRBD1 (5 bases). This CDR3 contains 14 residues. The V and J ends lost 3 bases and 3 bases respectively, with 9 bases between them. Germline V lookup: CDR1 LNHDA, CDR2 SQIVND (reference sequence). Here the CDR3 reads CASSIAGNNQPQHF. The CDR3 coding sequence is TGTGCCAGTAGTATTGCAGGGAACAATCAGCCCCAGCATTTT.

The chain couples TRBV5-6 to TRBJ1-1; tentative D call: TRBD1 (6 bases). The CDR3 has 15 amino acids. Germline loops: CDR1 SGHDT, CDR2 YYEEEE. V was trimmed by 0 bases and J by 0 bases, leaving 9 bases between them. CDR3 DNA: TGTGCCAGCAGCTTGGAGGGGGGGATGAACACTGAAGCTTTCTTT. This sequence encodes CASSLEGGMNTEAFF.

Written as DNA, the CDR3 is TGTGCCAGCTCGGTATCCGAGGGTAAGGGCTACGAGCAGTACTTC. Translation: CASSVSEGKGYEQYF. The rearrangement links TRBV18 to TRBJ2-7; tentative D call: TRBD2 (5 bases). From germline, CDR1 is KGHSH and CDR2 LQKENI. The V end was cut by 6 bases, the J end by 3 bases, with 18 bases between. The CDR3 has 15 amino acids.

The CDR3 loop is CASSLEQGVNEQYF. The CDR3 DNA reads TGCGCCAGCAGCTTGGAACAGGGAGTCAACGAGCAGTACTTC. This chain links TRBV5-1 with TRBJ2-7; D is possibly TRBD1 (6 bases). Deletions cut 0 bases from V and 5 bases from J, with 12 bases between. CDR1 SGHRS and CDR2 YFSETQ come from the germline V gene. The CDR3 loop spans 14 amino acids.

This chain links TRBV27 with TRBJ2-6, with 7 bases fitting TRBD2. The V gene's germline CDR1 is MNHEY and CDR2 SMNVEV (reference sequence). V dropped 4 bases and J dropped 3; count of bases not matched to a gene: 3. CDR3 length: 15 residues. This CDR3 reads CASSWGGSGANVLTF. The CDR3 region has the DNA TGTGCCAGCAGTTGGGGGGGAAGTGGGGCCAACGTCCTGACTTTC.

The DNA of the CDR3 is TGTGCCAGCAGTTACGGGGAGGCCTCTGGGGCCAACGTCCTGACTTTC. Its translation: CASSYGEASGANVLTF. The chain joins TRBV6-5 to TRBJ2-6; tentatively, D is TRBD2 (6 bases). The germline V gene has CDR1 MNHEY and CDR2 SVGAGI. Trimming took off 2 bases at V and 0 bases at J, with 8 bases between the two ends. The CDR3 has 16 residues.

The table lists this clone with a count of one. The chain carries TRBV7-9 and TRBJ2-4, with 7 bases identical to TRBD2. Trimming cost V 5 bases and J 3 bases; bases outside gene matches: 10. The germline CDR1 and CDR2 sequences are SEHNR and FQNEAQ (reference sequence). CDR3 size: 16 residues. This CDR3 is CASSRGEGLGKNIQYF. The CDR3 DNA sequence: TGTGCCAGCAGCCGAGGGGAGGGACTGGGCAAAAACATTCAGTACTTC. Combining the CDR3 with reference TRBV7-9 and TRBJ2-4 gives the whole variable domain DTGVSQNPRHKITKRGQNVTFRCDPISEHNRLYWYRQTLGQGPEFLTYFQNEAQLEKSRLLSDRFSAERPKGSFSTLEIQRTEQGDSAMYLCASSRGEGLGKNIQYFGAGTRLSVL.

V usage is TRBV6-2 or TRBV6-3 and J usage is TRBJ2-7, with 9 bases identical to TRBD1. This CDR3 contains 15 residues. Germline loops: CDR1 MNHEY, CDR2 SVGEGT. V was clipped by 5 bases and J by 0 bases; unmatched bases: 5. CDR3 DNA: TGTGCCAGCAGTAAACCGGGACAGGGCTCCTACGAGCAGTACTTC. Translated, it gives CASSKPGQGSYEQYF.

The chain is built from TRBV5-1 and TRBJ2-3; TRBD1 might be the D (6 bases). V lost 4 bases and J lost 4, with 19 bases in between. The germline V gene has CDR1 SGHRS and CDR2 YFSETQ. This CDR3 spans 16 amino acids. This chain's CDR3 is CASSQVSGQVADTQYF. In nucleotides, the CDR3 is TGCGCCAGCAGCCAAGTATCGGGACAAGTGGCAGATACGCAGTATTTT. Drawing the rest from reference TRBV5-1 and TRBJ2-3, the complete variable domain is KAGVTQTPRYLIKTRGQQVTLSCSPISGHRSVSWYQQTPGQGLQFLFEYFSETQRNKGNFPGRFSGRQFSNSRSEMNVSTLELGDSALYLCASSQVSGQVADTQYFGPGTRLTVL.

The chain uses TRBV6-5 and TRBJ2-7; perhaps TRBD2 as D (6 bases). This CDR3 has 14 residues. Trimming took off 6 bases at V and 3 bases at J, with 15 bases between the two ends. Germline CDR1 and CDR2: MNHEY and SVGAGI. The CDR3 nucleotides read TGTGCCAGCAGGGCCCTCCGTAGCGGCTACGAGCAGTACTTC. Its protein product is CASRALRSGYEQYF.

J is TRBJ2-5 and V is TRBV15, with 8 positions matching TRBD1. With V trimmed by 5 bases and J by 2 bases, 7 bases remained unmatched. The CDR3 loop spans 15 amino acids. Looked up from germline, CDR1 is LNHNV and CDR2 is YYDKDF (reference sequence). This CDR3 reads CATSRAGGRQETQYF. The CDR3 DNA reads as TGTGCCACCAGCCGAGCAGGGGGCCGTCAAGAGACCCAGTACTTC.

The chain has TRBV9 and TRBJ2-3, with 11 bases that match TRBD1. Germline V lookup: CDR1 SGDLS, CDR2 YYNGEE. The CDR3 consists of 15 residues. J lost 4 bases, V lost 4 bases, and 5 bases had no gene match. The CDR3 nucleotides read TGTGCCAGCAGCCCTTTGGGACAGGGGGCAGATACGCAGTATTTT. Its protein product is CASSPLGQGADTQYF.

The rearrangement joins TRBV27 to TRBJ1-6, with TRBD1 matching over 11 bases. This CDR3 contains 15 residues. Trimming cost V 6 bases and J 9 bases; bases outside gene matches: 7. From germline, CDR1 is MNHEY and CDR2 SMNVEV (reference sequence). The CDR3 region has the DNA TGTGCCAGCAGCGGAAGGACAGGGGGCTTTTCACCCCTCCACTTT. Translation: CASSGRTGGFSPLHF.

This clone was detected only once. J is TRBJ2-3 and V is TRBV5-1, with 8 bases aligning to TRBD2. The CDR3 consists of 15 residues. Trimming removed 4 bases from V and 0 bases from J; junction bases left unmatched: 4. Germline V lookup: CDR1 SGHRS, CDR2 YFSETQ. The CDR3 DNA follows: TGCGCCAGCAGCATTAGCGGGACTAGCACAGATACGCAGTATTTT. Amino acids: CASSISGTSTDTQYF.

CDR3 residues: CASSPIRGAKNTGELFF. The CDR3 DNA reads as TGTGCCAGCAGCCCGATACGGGGGGCAAAGAACACCGGGGAGCTGTTTTTT. V is TRBV11-3 and J is TRBJ2-2, with D possibly matching TRBD2 (7 bases). This CDR3 has 17 residues. V lost 5 bases and J lost 1, with 17 bases in between. Germline values: CDR1 SGHNT, CDR2 YENEEA.

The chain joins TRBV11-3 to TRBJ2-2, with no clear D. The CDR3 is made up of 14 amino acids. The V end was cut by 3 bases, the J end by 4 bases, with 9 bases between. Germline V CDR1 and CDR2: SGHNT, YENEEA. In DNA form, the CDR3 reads TGTGCCAGCAGCTTTGGGCCAACCACCGGGGAGCTGTTTTTT. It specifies CASSFGPTTGELFF. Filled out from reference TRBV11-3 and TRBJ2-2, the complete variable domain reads EAGVVQSPRYKIIEKKQPVAFWCNPISGHNTLYWYLQNLGQGPELLIRYENEEAVDDSQLPKDRFSAERLKGVDSTLKIQPAELGDSAVYLCASSFGPTTGELFFGEGSRLTVL.

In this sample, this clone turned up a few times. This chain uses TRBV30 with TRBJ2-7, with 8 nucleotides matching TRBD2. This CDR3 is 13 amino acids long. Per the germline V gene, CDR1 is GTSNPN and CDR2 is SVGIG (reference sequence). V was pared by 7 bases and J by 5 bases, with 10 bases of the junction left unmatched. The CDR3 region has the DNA TGTGCCTCCCCGGGGAGCGGGAGCCACGAGCAGTACTTC. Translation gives CASPGSGSHEQYF.

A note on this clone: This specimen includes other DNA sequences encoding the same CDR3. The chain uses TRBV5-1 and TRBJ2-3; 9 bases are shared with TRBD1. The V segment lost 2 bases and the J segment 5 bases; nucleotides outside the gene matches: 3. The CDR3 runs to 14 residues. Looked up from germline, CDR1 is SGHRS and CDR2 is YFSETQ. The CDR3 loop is CASSLQGAGDTQYF. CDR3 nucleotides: TGCGCCAGCAGCTTACAGGGGGCTGGAGATACGCAGTATTTT. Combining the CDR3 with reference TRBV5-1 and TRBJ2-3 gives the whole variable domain KAGVTQTPRYLIKTRGQQVTLSCSPISGHRSVSWYQQTPGQGLQFLFEYFSETQRNKGNFPGRFSGRQFSNSRSEMNVSTLELGDSALYLCASSLQGAGDTQYFGPGTRLTVL.

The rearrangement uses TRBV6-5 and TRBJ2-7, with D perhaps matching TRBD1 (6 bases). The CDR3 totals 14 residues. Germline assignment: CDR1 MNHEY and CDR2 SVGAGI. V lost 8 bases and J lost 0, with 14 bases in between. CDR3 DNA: TGTGCCAGCGGATCCGGGACATACTCCTACGAGCAGTACTTC. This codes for CASGSGTYSYEQYF.

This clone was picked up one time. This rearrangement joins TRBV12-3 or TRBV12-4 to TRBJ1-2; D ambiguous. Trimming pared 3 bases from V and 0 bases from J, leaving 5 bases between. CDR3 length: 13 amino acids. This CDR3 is CASSFPANYGYTF. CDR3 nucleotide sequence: TGTGCCAGCAGTTTCCCCGCTAACTATGGCTACACCTTC.

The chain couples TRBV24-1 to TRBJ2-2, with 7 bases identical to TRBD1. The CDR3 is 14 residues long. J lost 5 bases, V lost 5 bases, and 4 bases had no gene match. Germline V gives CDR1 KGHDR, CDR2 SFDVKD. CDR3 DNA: TGTGCCACCAGTGGGGGGACAGATACCGGGGAGCTGTTTTTT. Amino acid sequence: CATSGGTDTGELFF.

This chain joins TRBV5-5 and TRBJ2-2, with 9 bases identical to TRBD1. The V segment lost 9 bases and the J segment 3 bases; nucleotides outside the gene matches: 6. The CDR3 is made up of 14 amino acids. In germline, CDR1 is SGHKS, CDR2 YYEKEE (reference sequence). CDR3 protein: CATRQGDYTGELFF. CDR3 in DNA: TGTGCCACCCGACAGGGGGATTACACCGGGGAGCTGTTTTTT.

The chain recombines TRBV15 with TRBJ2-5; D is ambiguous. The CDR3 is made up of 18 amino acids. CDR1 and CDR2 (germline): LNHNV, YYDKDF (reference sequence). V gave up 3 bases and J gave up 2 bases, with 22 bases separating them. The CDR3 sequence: CATSSPTDLGELQETQYF. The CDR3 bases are TGTGCCACCAGCAGTCCTACCGATTTGGGCGAGCTTCAAGAGACCCAGTACTTC.

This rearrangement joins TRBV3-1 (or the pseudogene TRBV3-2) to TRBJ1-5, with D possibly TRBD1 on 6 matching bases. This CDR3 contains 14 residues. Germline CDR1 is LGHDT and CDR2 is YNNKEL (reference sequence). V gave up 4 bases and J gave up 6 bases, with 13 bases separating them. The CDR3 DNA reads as TGTGCCAGCAGCCCTAGGGGGGGCTCTCAGCCCCAGCATTTT. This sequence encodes CASSPRGGSQPQHF.

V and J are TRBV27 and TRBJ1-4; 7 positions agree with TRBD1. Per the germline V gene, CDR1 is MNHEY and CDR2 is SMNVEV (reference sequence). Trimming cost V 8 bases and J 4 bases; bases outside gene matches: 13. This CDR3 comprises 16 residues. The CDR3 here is CASGGLDGTDNEKLFF. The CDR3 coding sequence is TGTGCCAGCGGGGGGCTCGACGGGACAGATAATGAAAAACTGTTTTTT.

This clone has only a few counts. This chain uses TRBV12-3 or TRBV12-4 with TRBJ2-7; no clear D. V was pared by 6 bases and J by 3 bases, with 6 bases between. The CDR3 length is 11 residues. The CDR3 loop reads CASSRNYEQYF. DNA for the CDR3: TGTGCCAGCAGCCGTAACTACGAGCAGTACTTC.

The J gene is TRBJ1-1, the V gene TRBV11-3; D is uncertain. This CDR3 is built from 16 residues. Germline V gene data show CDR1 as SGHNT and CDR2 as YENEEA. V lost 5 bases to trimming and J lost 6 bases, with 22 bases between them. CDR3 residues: CASSLFFEGGRAEAFF. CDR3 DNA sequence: TGTGCCAGCAGCCTCTTTTTTGAGGGTGGGAGGGCTGAAGCTTTCTTT.

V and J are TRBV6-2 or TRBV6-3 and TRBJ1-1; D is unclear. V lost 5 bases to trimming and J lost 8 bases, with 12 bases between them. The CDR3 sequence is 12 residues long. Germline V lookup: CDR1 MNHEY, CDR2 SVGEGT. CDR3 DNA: TGTGCCAGCAGTCCAGGATCTTGGGAAGCTTTCTTT. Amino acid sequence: CASSPGSWEAFF.

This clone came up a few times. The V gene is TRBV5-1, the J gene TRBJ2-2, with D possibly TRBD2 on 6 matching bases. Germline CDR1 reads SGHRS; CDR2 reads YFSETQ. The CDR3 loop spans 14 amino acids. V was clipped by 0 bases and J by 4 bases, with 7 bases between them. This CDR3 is CASSLDGGTGELFF. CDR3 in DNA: TGCGCCAGCAGCTTGGACGGGGGCACCGGGGAGCTGTTTTTT.

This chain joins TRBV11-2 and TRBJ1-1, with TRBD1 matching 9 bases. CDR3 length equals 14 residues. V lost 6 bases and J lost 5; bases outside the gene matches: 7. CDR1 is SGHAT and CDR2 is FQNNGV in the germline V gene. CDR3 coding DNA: TGTGCCAGCAGTCCCGGACAGGGGAGAACTGAAGCTTTCTTT. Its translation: CASSPGQGRTEAFF.